The T cell receptor (beta chain) under discussion was sequenced for a study of blood T cell repertoires in COVID-19. The CDR3 has 15 amino acids. In germline, CDR1 is SGHRS, CDR2 YFSETQ. Trimming cost V 4 bases and J 4 bases; bases outside gene matches: 8. Authors' processing steps: From reference gene primer amplification, estimates of nucleated cell counts were derived. The data were produced by immunoSEQ multiplex PCR, yet TCRdb's version contains in-frame clones alone and is incomplete. That table is the source of V, J and clone size, and D and trimming were worked out from the DNA. The table has approximately 30,000 clones, roughly 85% seen once; the top ten hold over 15%.

This sequence joins TRBV5-1 and TRBJ2-3; 8 positions match TRBD2. The sequence was collected from a human donor in a cohort sampled during active COVID-19. The sequenced material came from peripheral blood. The CDR3, as DNA: TGCGCCAGCAGCCGCCTGGGACTAGTGGCAGATACGCAGTATTTT. This gives the protein CASSRLGLVADTQYF.